Listed here are 26 T cell receptor beta chains from one sample, sequenced in a study of regulatory T cells in long-lasting Graves disease. Sequencing libraries for TCR beta were prepared with iRepertoire HTBI primers and Arm-PCR of CDR3 regions. From the multiplex PCR reads, TCRdb called clonotypes with MiXCR, one entry per CDR3 protein. Of about 470,000 distinct CDR3 sequences detected, roughly 20% appear once; the ten largest clones hold 6.5% to 10%. Time point of the sample: persistent/refractory GD, antithyroid drugs over 5 years with positive TRAb. From RNA extracted from PBMCs, the TCR library was made. Material: peripheral blood mononuclear cells (PBMCs), obtained when the disease was refractory, from a patient treated with antithyroid drugs. These receptors all come from a female donor with Graves disease.

This clonotype showed up many times. This chain links TRBV4-1 with TRBJ1-6, with 9 bases identical to TRBD1. Germline V gene data show CDR1 as MGHRA and CDR2 as YSYEKL. J was trimmed by 9 bases and V by 3 bases; bases with no gene match: 3. The CDR3 has 14 residues. The CDR3 protein is CASSHTGGGSPLHF. In DNA, the CDR3 is TGCGCCAGCAGCCATACAGGGGGCGGTTCACCCCTCCACTTT.

This clonotype occurred many times. The chain is built from TRBV27 and TRBJ1-1; 7 bases match TRBD1. CDR3 length: 14 amino acids. The germline V gene has CDR1 MNHEY and CDR2 SMNVEV (reference sequence). The V gene end was trimmed by 4 bases and the J gene end by 6 bases; junction bases not matched to a gene: 8. The CDR3 DNA sequence: TGTGCCAGCAGTTCCACAGGGACAGACGCTGAAGCTTTCTTT. Its translation: CASSSTGTDAEAFF.

To note about this clonotype: Given a much more abundant clone one base away, this may be a read error. This CDR3 is missing its conserved last phenylalanine or tryptophan, likely due to a read error. The chain employs TRBV6-1 and TRBJ2-5; D ambiguous. CDR1 and CDR2 from the germline V gene are MNHNS and SASEGT. V lost 5 bases and J 3 bases, leaving 13 bases between the germline ends. The length of the CDR3 is 14 residues. CDR3 sequence reads: CASSPNMKEETQYL. CDR3 coding DNA: TGTGCCAGCAGTCCGAACATGAAAGAAGAGACCCAGTACCTC.

The chain combines TRBV25-1 with TRBJ2-4; D possibly corresponds to TRBD1 (5 bases). The DNA matches TRBJ2-5 better at its end, which makes the J call doubtful. CDR1 and CDR2 (germline): MGHDK, SYGVNS. The CDR3 is 14 residues long. CDR3 region: CASSEQGFRETQYF. The CDR3 coding sequence is TGTGCCAGCAGTGAACAGGGTTTTAGGGAGACCCAGTACTTC.

The gene calls are TRBV20-1 and TRBJ1-2; tentative D call: TRBD1 (5 bases). This CDR3 is 12 amino acids long. V gave up 3 bases and J gave up 4 bases, with 9 bases separating them. The germline V gene encodes CDR1 DFQATT and CDR2 SNEGSKA (reference sequence). In nucleotides, the CDR3 is TGCAGTGCTAGTGGGACCACCTATGGCTACACCTTC. This sequence encodes CSASGTTYGYTF.

The chain employs TRBV12-3 or TRBV12-4 and TRBJ1-1; D unresolved. Deletions cut 2 bases from V and 4 bases from J, with 11 bases between. This CDR3 is 14 amino acids long. CDR3 sequence reads: CASSLPQAATEAFF. The CDR3 DNA reads as TGTGCCAGCAGTTTACCCCAGGCGGCCACTGAAGCTTTCTTT.

This clonotype has a handful of counts. CDR3 nucleotides: TGTGCCAGCAGCCACGGTAGCGGCTTAGTGCAGTACTTC. Translation: CASSHGSGLVQYF. The chain recombines TRBV3-1 with TRBJ2-7; a weak D match, TRBD2 (6 bases). The CDR3 sequence is 13 residues long. V was pared by 3 bases and J by 9 bases, with 15 bases between. The germline V gene encodes CDR1 LGHDT and CDR2 YNNKEL (reference sequence).

This clonotype has at least ten counts. The chain carries TRBV29-1 and TRBJ2-2; TRBD1 aligns across 7 bases. Germline assignment: CDR1 SQVTM and CDR2 ANQGSEA. V shed 7 bases, J shed 7 bases, and the junction held 12 bases outside the gene matches. CDR3 length equals 14 residues. The CDR3, as DNA: TGCAGCGCTGGGACAGCGGCTGATGGCGGGGAGCTGTTTTTT. Residues: CSAGTAADGGELFF.

In this sample, this clonotype turned up many times. This sequence joins TRBV15 and TRBJ2-5; 12 positions match TRBD2. This CDR3 has 13 amino acids. J was trimmed by 3 bases and V by 9 bases; bases with no gene match: 2. The germline V gene has CDR1 LNHNV and CDR2 YYDKDF (reference sequence). The CDR3 region is CATRTSGEETQYF. CDR3 DNA sequence: TGTGCCACACGGACTAGCGGGGAAGAGACCCAGTACTTC.

This sequence joins TRBV6-1 and TRBJ2-2, with 10 bases lining up with TRBD2. CDR1 and CDR2 from the germline V gene are MNHNS and SASEGT. The CDR3 covers 17 residues. V shed 3 bases, J shed 5 bases, and the junction held 9 bases outside the gene matches. The CDR3 sequence is CASSDVVLAGVTGELFF. DNA of the CDR3: TGTGCCAGCAGTGACGTTGTGCTAGCGGGAGTGACCGGGGAGCTGTTTTTT.

Concerning this clonotype: Since a much larger clone is just one base distant, this may be a read error. V and J are TRBV7-8 and TRBJ2-5; 8 nucleotides match TRBD1. The ends lost 4 bases at V and 10 bases at J; junction bases unmatched: 8. This CDR3 is built from 13 residues. From germline, CDR1 is SGHVS and CDR2 FQNEAQ. CDR3 in amino acids: CASSSRDRQNQYF. DNA of the CDR3: TGTGCCAGCAGCTCCCGGGACAGGCAGAACCAGTACTTC.

V gene TRBV27 combines with J gene TRBJ1-2; 9 bases are shared with TRBD1. V lost 5 bases and J lost 7; bases outside the gene matches: 5. The CDR3 consists of 13 residues. Per the germline V gene, CDR1 is MNHEY and CDR2 is SMNVEV (reference sequence). CDR3 coding DNA: TGTGCCAGCAGTCTGAACAGGGGGCTTGGCTACACCTTC. Encoded protein: CASSLNRGLGYTF.

The table lists this clonotype with many counts. CDR3 loop: CASRYGLNSYEQYF. CDR3 sequence (DNA): TGTGCCAGCAGGTATGGACTCAACTCCTACGAGCAGTACTTC. This chain links TRBV6-1 with TRBJ2-7; D is possibly TRBD2 (5 bases). V was trimmed by 6 bases and J by 0 bases, leaving 12 bases between them. Per the germline V gene, CDR1 is MNHNS and CDR2 is SASEGT. CDR3 length: 14 residues.

J is TRBJ2-6 and V is TRBV7-2, with a possible D match to TRBD2 (5 bases). Germline V gives CDR1 SGHTA, CDR2 FQGNSA. Trimming took off 3 bases at V and 0 bases at J, with 9 bases between the two ends. The CDR3 runs to 16 residues. This chain's CDR3 is CASSFAGRSGANVLTF. DNA of the CDR3: TGTGCCAGCAGCTTTGCGGGCCGCTCTGGGGCCAACGTCCTGACTTTC. Full variable domain (rest looked up from reference TRBV7-2 and TRBJ2-6): GAGVSQSPSNKVTEKGKDVELRCDPISGHTALYWYRQSLGQGLEFLIYFQGNSAPDKSGLPSDRFSAERTGGSVSTLTIQRTQQEDSAVYLCASSFAGRSGANVLTFGAGSRLTVL.

This clonotype was detected a few times. It may be a read error: a sequence one base away is much more abundant. The chain uses TRBV7-8 and TRBJ1-2, with 8 bases identical to TRBD1. Germline V lookup: CDR1 SGHVS, CDR2 FQNEAQ. The length of the CDR3 is 16 residues. J lost 4 bases, V lost 6 bases, and 13 bases had no gene match. This CDR3 is CASSVPGQAASYGYTF. The DNA for the CDR3 is TGTGCCAGCAGTGTACCGGGACAGGCAGCTAGCTATGGCTACACCTTC.

This clonotype was seen once. V usage is TRBV20-1 and J usage is TRBJ1-2, with D unclear. This CDR3 region has 14 residues. Trimming pared 1 base from V and 5 bases from J, leaving 14 bases between. Germline-derived CDR1 and CDR2 are DFQATT and SNEGSKA (reference sequence). CDR3 DNA sequence: TGCAGTGCTAGAGTTGGGTCAGACTCTTATGGCTACACCTTC. It is translated as CSARVGSDSYGYTF.

The rearrangement uses TRBV9 and TRBJ2-5; possible D gene TRBD1, 6 bases. Trimming cost V 0 bases and J 5 bases, with 14 bases left between them. CDR3 length equals 15 residues. Looked up from germline, CDR1 is SGDLS and CDR2 is YYNGEE. CDR3 in amino acids: CASSVGEGVTETQYF. In DNA, the CDR3 is TGTGCCAGCAGCGTAGGTGAGGGGGTAACGGAGACCCAGTACTTC.

V gene TRBV28 combines with J gene TRBJ2-5; TRBD1 matches 12 bases. V shed 9 bases, J shed 4 bases, and the junction held 27 bases outside the gene matches. Germline V gene data show CDR1 as MDHEN and CDR2 as SYDVKM. This CDR3 has 21 residues. CDR3 bases: TGTGCCAGTGGGACAGGGGGCACTCAGCCCCAGCGGGAGCGGGTAGGAGAGACCCAGTACTTC. Amino acids: CASGTGGTQPQRERVGETQYF.

The rearrangement uses TRBV3-1 and TRBJ1-5; possible D gene TRBD1, 5 bases. The V end was cut by 5 bases, the J end by 6 bases, with 8 bases between. Germline CDR1 reads LGHDT; CDR2 reads YNNKEL (reference sequence). The CDR3 consists of 12 residues. The CDR3 loop is CASSSGTQPQHF. The CDR3 DNA is TGTGCCAGCAGCTCAGGGACTCAGCCCCAGCATTTT.

There are many counts of this clonotype. The gene calls are TRBV6-1 and TRBJ1-1, with no clear D. The germline V gene has CDR1 MNHNS and CDR2 SASEGT. The CDR3 is 14 amino acids. V lost 6 bases and J 4 bases, leaving 15 bases between the germline ends. CDR3 protein: CASRESGEVTEAFF. The CDR3 nucleotides are TGTGCCAGCAGGGAATCCGGTGAGGTCACTGAAGCTTTCTTT.

The chain couples TRBV7-9 to TRBJ1-1, with 7 bases fitting TRBD1. Looked up from germline, CDR1 is SEHNR and CDR2 is FQNEAQ (reference sequence). The CDR3 has 14 amino acids. Germline trimming cut 8 bases from V and 2 bases from J; bases unmatched to any gene: 8. In nucleotides, the CDR3 is TGTGCCAGCCCTGAGGGGGACAGTAACACTGAAGCTTTCTTT. This codes for CASPEGDSNTEAFF.

This clonotype was found many times. The genes are TRBV28 and TRBJ2-7; 7 bases map to TRBD1. Germline loops: CDR1 MDHEN, CDR2 SYDVKM. The V gene end was trimmed by 6 bases and the J gene end by 0 bases; junction bases not matched to a gene: 8. The length of the CDR3 is 15 residues. The CDR3: CASSEDRPSSYEQYF. CDR3 DNA: TGTGCCAGCAGCGAGGACAGGCCGAGCTCCTACGAGCAGTACTTC.

This clonotype was recorded many times. The V call is TRBV2, the J call TRBJ2-7; 8 nucleotides align to TRBD1. The J segment lost 3 bases and the V segment lost 6 bases, leaving 16 bases of the junction unmatched. There are 17 residues in the CDR3. Germline lookup yields CDR1 SNHLY and CDR2 FYNNEI. The CDR3 nucleotides are TGTGCCAGCAGAAGCGAGAAAGGTGCAGGGGGCTACTACGAGCAGTACTTC. It is translated as CASRSEKGAGGYYEQYF.

The chain employs TRBV29-1 and TRBJ2-5; D may be TRBD2 (5 bases). V dropped 5 bases and J dropped 5 bases, with 12 bases sitting between them. The CDR3 length is 12 residues. The germline V gene has CDR1 SQVTM and CDR2 ANQGSEA. CDR3 amino acids: CSVTRERETQYF. The CDR3 DNA sequence: TGCAGCGTTACTAGGGAGAGGGAGACCCAGTACTTC.

This clonotype was detected only a few times. A much larger clone differs from this one at a single base, so this may be a read error. V usage is TRBV27 and J usage is TRBJ2-3; D not resolved. V lost 3 bases and J lost 0, with 4 bases in between. The germline V gene encodes CDR1 MNHEY and CDR2 SMNVEV (reference sequence). CDR3 length equals 13 residues. CDR3 DNA sequence: TGTGCCAGCAGTTTTCGGAGCACAGATACGCAGTATTTT. As protein: CASSFRSTDTQYF.

This clonotype has only a few counts. The chain combines TRBV6-9 with TRBJ2-5, with 8 positions matching TRBD1. The CDR3 sequence is 15 residues long. Germline V gives CDR1 MNHGY, CDR2 SVAAGI. The trim removed 3 bases at V and 5 bases at J, leaving 8 bases unmatched. The CDR3 region is CASSYGGQGGETQYF. CDR3 nucleotide sequence: TGTGCCAGCAGTTACGGCGGACAGGGCGGGGAGACCCAGTACTTC.